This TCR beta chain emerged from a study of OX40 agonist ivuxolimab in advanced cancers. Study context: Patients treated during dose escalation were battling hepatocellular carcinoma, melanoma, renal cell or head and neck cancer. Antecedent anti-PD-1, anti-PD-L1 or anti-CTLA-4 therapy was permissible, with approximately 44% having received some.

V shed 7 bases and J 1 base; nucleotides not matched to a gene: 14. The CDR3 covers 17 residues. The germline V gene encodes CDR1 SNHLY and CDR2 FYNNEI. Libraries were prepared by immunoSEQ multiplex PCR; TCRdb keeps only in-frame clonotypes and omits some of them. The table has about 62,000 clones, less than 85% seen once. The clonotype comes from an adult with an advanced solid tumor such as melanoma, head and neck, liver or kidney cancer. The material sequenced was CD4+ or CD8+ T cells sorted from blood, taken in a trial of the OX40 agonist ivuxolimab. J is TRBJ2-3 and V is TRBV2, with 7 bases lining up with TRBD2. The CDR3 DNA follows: TGTGCCAGCAATCGCTCCGCGGAGAGCGGGGGCACAGATACGCAGTATTTT. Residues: CASNRSAESGGTDTQYF.